The 15 T cell receptor beta chains in this list originate from one sample, sequenced in a study of T cells after yellow fever vaccination. TCRdb fed the 5' RACE reads into MiXCR, producing one record per CDR3 protein. The sample contains 150,000 to 200,000 distinct CDR3 sequences, 7% to 10% of which appear only once. Sequenced material: CD8+ T cells sorted from PBMCs, taken 45 days after the yellow fever booster vaccination. All receptors come from a man aged 18 to 35 who received the YFV17D yellow fever vaccine.

The DNA for the CDR3 is TGTGCCAGCTCACTCTACAGGGACACCGGGGAGCTGTTTTTT. This sequence encodes CASSLYRDTGELFF. The chain combines TRBV18 with TRBJ2-2; a weak D match, TRBD1 (6 bases). The V end was cut by 4 bases, the J end by 3 bases, with 9 bases between. The germline V gene encodes CDR1 KGHSH and CDR2 LQKENI. CDR3 size: 14 residues.

The table lists this clonotype with a few counts. The gene calls are TRBV20-1 and TRBJ2-1; possible D gene TRBD2, 7 bases. The CDR3 has 13 residues. The V and J ends lost 2 bases and 6 bases respectively, with 11 bases between them. The germline CDR1 and CDR2 sequences are DFQATT and SNEGSKA (reference sequence). The CDR3 region has the DNA TGCAGTGCTAGACGGGCGGGGGCCAATGAGCAGTTCTTC. Translation gives CSARRAGANEQFF.

The rearrangement links TRBV6-5 to TRBJ2-1, with TRBD1 matching over 7 bases. Trimming at V came to 7 bases and at J to 6 bases, leaving 6 bases not matched to a gene. CDR3 length: 13 amino acids. From germline, CDR1 is MNHEY and CDR2 SVGAGI. The CDR3 reads CASTPGTVNEQFF. CDR3 sequence (DNA): TGTGCCAGCACCCCGGGGACAGTCAATGAGCAGTTCTTC.

This clonotype was seen ten or more times. The rearrangement uses TRBV7-8 and TRBJ2-1; D assignment may be TRBD1 or TRBD2 (6 bases each). V dropped 2 bases and J dropped 6 bases, with 8 bases sitting between them. Looked up from germline, CDR1 is SGHVS and CDR2 is FQNEAQ. The CDR3 is made up of 13 amino acids. The CDR3 sequence is CASSLSGANEQFF. The CDR3 DNA sequence: TGTGCCAGCAGCTTATCGGGGGCCAATGAGCAGTTCTTC. The full variable domain, rest sourced from reference TRBV7-8 and TRBJ2-1, is GAGVSQSPRYKVAKRGQDVALRCDPISGHVSLFWYQQALGQGPEFLTYFQNEAQLDKSGLPSDRFFAERPEGSVSTLKIQRTQQEDSAVYLCASSLSGANEQFFGPGTRLTVL.

This clonotype was recorded a few times. The gene calls are TRBV19 and TRBJ2-3; 10 bases fit TRBD2. Germline V gene data show CDR1 as LNHDA and CDR2 as SQIVND (reference sequence). Trimming took 2 bases from V and 4 from J; bases not matched to a gene: 6. The length of the CDR3 is 16 residues. CDR3 sequence reads: CASSIKLSGGADTQYF. In DNA, the CDR3 is TGTGCCAGTAGTATAAAACTAAGCGGGGGGGCAGATACGCAGTATTTT. The complete variable domain, with remaining parts taken from reference TRBV19 and TRBJ2-3, reads DGGITQSPKYLFRKEGQNVTLSCEQNLNHDAMYWYRQDPGQGLRLIYYSQIVNDFQKGDIAEGYSVSREKKESFPLTVTSAQKNPTAFYLCASSIKLSGGADTQYFGPGTRLTVL.

Ten or more counts support this clonotype. This chain joins TRBV20-1 and TRBJ2-5; TRBD1 aligns across 8 bases. From germline, CDR1 is DFQATT and CDR2 SNEGSKA (reference sequence). This CDR3 has 15 residues. Trimming removed 6 bases from V and 7 bases from J; junction bases left unmatched: 16. In nucleotides, the CDR3 is TGCAGTGCAAATTCCCGGGACAGGCCCTTCAGGACCCAGTACTTC. Its translation is CSANSRDRPFRTQYF.

This clonotype was counted once. The chain couples TRBV9 to TRBJ2-1, with TRBD1 matching over 8 bases. Germline CDR1 and CDR2: SGDLS and YYNGEE. Trimming took 0 bases from V and 6 from J; bases not matched to a gene: 8. The CDR3 extends over 16 amino acids. The CDR3 nucleotides read TGTGCCAGCAGCGTAGGAAGGGACAGGATCGGCAATGAGCAGTTCTTC. Residues: CASSVGRDRIGNEQFF.

The V gene is TRBV29-1, the J gene TRBJ2-3, with D possibly being TRBD1 or TRBD2 (5 bases each). Looked up from germline, CDR1 is SQVTM and CDR2 is ANQGSEA. The V gene lost 7 bases and the J gene lost 0 bases, with 17 bases spanning the gap. CDR3 length: 15 amino acids. The DNA for the CDR3 is TGCAGCGCATCGGGGACGTTGACTAGCACAGATACGCAGTATTTT. It translates to CSASGTLTSTDTQYF.

This clonotype came up a few times. V gene TRBV7-2 combines with J gene TRBJ2-3, with TRBD2 matching over 7 bases. Germline values: CDR1 SGHTA, CDR2 FQGNSA. Trimming took 6 bases from V and 2 from J; bases not matched to a gene: 17. The CDR3 runs 18 residues. Here the CDR3 DNA reads TGTGCCAGCAGTCCTAGCATCCCCCGGGGGGTTCTCACAGATACGCAGTATTTT. This sequence encodes CASSPSIPRGVLTDTQYF. Full variable domain (remainder filled in from reference TRBV7-2 and TRBJ2-3): GAGVSQSPSNKVTEKGKDVELRCDPISGHTALYWYRQSLGQGLEFLIYFQGNSAPDKSGLPSDRFSAERTGGSVSTLTIQRTQQEDSAVYLCASSPSIPRGVLTDTQYFGPGTRLTVL.

The chain links TRBV19 to TRBJ1-2; D is uncertain. This CDR3 is 13 amino acids long. Germline V lookup: CDR1 LNHDA, CDR2 SQIVND (reference sequence). The CDR3 protein is CATCESNNYGYTF. CDR3 DNA sequence: TGTGCTACCTGCGAGAGTAATAACTATGGCTACACCTTC.

In this sample, this clonotype turned up a few times. The V and J genes are TRBV6-2 or TRBV6-3 and TRBJ2-7; no firm D call. V was cut by 0 bases and J by 2 bases, with 5 bases left in between. The CDR3 is made up of 13 amino acids. Germline loops: CDR1 MNHEY, CDR2 SVGEGT. CDR3 DNA sequence: TGTGCCAGCAGTTACTCCGGCACCTACGAGCAGTACGTC. It specifies CASSYSGTYEQYV.

This chain uses TRBV7-8 with TRBJ2-5, with 9 bases lining up with TRBD2. The germline V gene encodes CDR1 SGHVS and CDR2 FQNEAQ. The CDR3 runs 15 residues. J lost 5 bases, V lost 5 bases, and 9 bases had no gene match. The CDR3 protein is CASSPIAGAGETQYF. In DNA form, the CDR3 reads TGTGCCAGCAGCCCAATAGCGGGGGCGGGGGAGACCCAGTACTTC.

V usage is TRBV11-1 and J usage is TRBJ2-3; 11 bases line up with TRBD2. Germline V gene lookup returns CDR1 SGHAT and CDR2 FQDESV (reference sequence). Germline trimming cut 5 bases from V and 4 bases from J; bases unmatched to any gene: 5. There are 15 residues in the CDR3. The CDR3 spells CASSKLAGVPDTQYF. DNA for the CDR3: TGTGCCAGCAGCAAACTAGCGGGGGTCCCAGATACGCAGTATTTT.

This clonotype was counted only a few times. The chain carries TRBV5-1 and TRBJ1-1; unclear D gene. V was clipped by 4 bases and J by 2 bases, with 21 bases between them. The CDR3 spans 17 residues. The germline CDR1 and CDR2 sequences are SGHRS and YFSETQ. The CDR3 sequence is CASSPLGRRADNTEAFF. The CDR3 coding sequence is TGCGCCAGCAGCCCCCTCGGGCGACGGGCGGATAACACTGAAGCTTTCTTT.

The table lists this clonotype with a few counts. The V gene is TRBV11-3, the J gene TRBJ2-1; 9 bases are a match to TRBD2. The CDR3 has 15 residues. Germline V gene lookup returns CDR1 SGHNT and CDR2 YENEEA. V trimming: 3 bases; J trimming: 6 bases; junction bases outside the gene matches: 6. The CDR3 nucleotides are TGTGCCAGCAGCTTGGCTAGCGGGGAGTTCAATGAGCAGTTCTTC. Its protein is CASSLASGEFNEQFF.